Following are 27 T cell receptor beta chains from one sample sequenced in a study of identical twins. TCRdb analysed the 5' RACE reads with MiXCR anew, one entry per CDR3 protein. This sample has hundreds of thousands of distinct CDR3 sequences, with roughly 7.5% found just once. The same sample was also used in a study of yellow fever vaccine responses in identical twins.

Sequencing was done on a sample of memory (CD45RO+) T cells sorted from blood. These receptors were collected from a woman younger than 30 in good health.

The chain uses TRBV5-1 and TRBJ2-2; D is uncertain. The CDR3 has 14 residues. In germline, CDR1 is SGHRS, CDR2 YFSETQ. Trimming stripped 3 bases from V and 8 bases from J, with 14 bases between. CDR3 DNA: TGCGCCAGCAGCTCTACGCAGTTCTCGGGGGAGCTGTTTTTT. This encodes CASSSTQFSGELFF. Using reference TRBV5-1 and TRBJ2-2 for the parts outside the CDR3, the full variable domain is KAGVTQTPRYLIKTRGQQVTLSCSPISGHRSVSWYQQTPGQGLQFLFEYFSETQRNKGNFPGRFSGRQFSNSRSEMNVSTLELGDSALYLCASSSTQFSGELFFGEGSRLTVL.

CDR3 loop: CASSSGNRGPYNEQFF. In DNA form, the CDR3 reads TGCGCCAGCAGCTCGGGGAACAGGGGGCCCTACAATGAGCAGTTCTTC. The J gene is TRBJ2-1, the V gene TRBV5-1, with TRBD1 matching 9 bases. The J segment lost 2 bases and the V segment lost 3 bases, leaving 6 bases of the junction unmatched. Germline CDR1 reads SGHRS; CDR2 reads YFSETQ. The CDR3 length is 16 residues.

This clonotype was detected many times. For the CDR3, the DNA is TGTGCCAGCAGCGGGATACGGGAATACAATGAGCAGTTCTTC. This encodes CASSGIREYNEQFF. The chain combines TRBV9 with TRBJ2-1, with a weak D call TRBD2 (5 bases). The V and J ends lost 3 bases and 4 bases respectively, with 11 bases between them. CDR1 is SGDLS and CDR2 is YYNGEE in the germline V gene. The CDR3 extends over 14 amino acids.

The chain couples TRBV20-1 to TRBJ2-2, with TRBD2 matching over 8 bases. The CDR3 is 19 amino acids. Germline V lookup: CDR1 DFQATT, CDR2 SNEGSKA (reference sequence). V shed 5 bases, J shed 7 bases, and the junction held 24 bases outside the gene matches. In nucleotides, the CDR3 is TGCAGTGCTCTCACGGCGGGGGGCGGCCGCCGGATAAGAAACGGGGAGCTGTTTTTT. Protein sequence: CSALTAGGGRRIRNGELFF.

This clonotype was recorded many times. The genes are TRBV7-9 and TRBJ2-7; D is perhaps TRBD2 (5 bases). Trimming took off 3 bases at V and 3 bases at J, with 12 bases between the two ends. CDR1 is SEHNR, CDR2 FQNEAQ, per germline (reference sequence). The CDR3 contains 14 residues. This chain's CDR3 is CASSFRSGNYEQYF. As DNA, the CDR3 is TGTGCCAGCAGCTTTCGGTCCGGGAACTACGAGCAGTACTTC.

As DNA, the CDR3 is TGCAGTGCTTCCGCGGACAGGGCCCATGAGCAGTTCTTC. The encoded protein is CSASADRAHEQFF. The rearrangement uses TRBV20-1 and TRBJ2-1; 8 bases agree with TRBD1. Germline assignment: CDR1 DFQATT and CDR2 SNEGSKA (reference sequence). V was pared by 5 bases and J by 8 bases, with 8 bases of the junction left unmatched. The CDR3 runs to 13 residues.

This clonotype was observed a few times. For the CDR3, the DNA is TGCAGTGCTAGAGATAGTGGCAGGGGGCTAAAAAACATTCAGTACTTC. Translation: CSARDSGRGLKNIQYF. This chain connects TRBV20-1 to TRBJ2-4, with 8 bases aligning to TRBD1. CDR3 size: 16 residues. V dropped 0 bases and J dropped 4; count of bases not matched to a gene: 8. Germline V gene sequence: CDR1 DFQATT, CDR2 SNEGSKA (reference sequence).

The V call is TRBV5-4, the J call TRBJ1-1, with D unresolved. V lost 8 bases and J 0 bases, leaving 14 bases between the germline ends. The CDR3 contains 14 residues. Looked up from germline, CDR1 is SGHNT and CDR2 is YYREEE (reference sequence). CDR3 amino acids: CASSMEGLNTEAFF. Here the CDR3 DNA reads TGTGCCAGTAGTATGGAGGGTCTGAACACTGAAGCTTTCTTT.

This clonotype was counted ten times or more. The chain uses TRBV7-9 and TRBJ2-3; D not resolved. The CDR3 is made up of 12 amino acids. CDR1 is SEHNR, CDR2 FQNEAQ, per germline (reference sequence). Trimming removed 11 bases from V and 0 bases from J, with 9 bases in between. Here the CDR3 reads CASAPSTDTQYF. In nucleotides, the CDR3 is TGTGCCTCAGCCCCGAGCACAGATACGCAGTATTTT.

This clonotype has a handful of counts. The chain couples TRBV29-1 to TRBJ2-1; 13 nucleotides align to TRBD2. With V trimmed by 7 bases and J by 5 bases, 20 bases remained unmatched. The CDR3 runs 19 residues. In germline, CDR1 is SQVTM, CDR2 ANQGSEA. The CDR3 reads CSAGLGTSGRGTRNNEQFF. The CDR3 DNA follows: TGCAGCGCCGGGTTGGGAACTAGCGGGAGGGGAACACGAAACAATGAGCAGTTCTTC.

This clonotype has ten or more counts. The chain has TRBV11-2 and TRBJ2-7; D gene uncertain. The CDR3 totals 15 residues. The V gene's germline CDR1 is SGHAT and CDR2 FQNNGV. V gave up 5 bases and J gave up 7 bases, with 21 bases separating them. The CDR3 spells CASSEERLRAIEQYF. CDR3 sequence (DNA): TGTGCCAGCAGCGAAGAACGTCTCCGGGCGATAGAGCAGTACTTC.

This clonotype appeared many times. The chain links TRBV3-1 to TRBJ2-5; 11 positions match TRBD2. From germline, CDR1 is LGHDT and CDR2 YNNKEL (reference sequence). V was clipped by 1 base and J by 5 bases; unmatched bases: 6. The CDR3 loop spans 16 amino acids. The CDR3 nucleotides are TGTGCCAGCAGCCAAGGACTAGCGGGGTTCGGGGAGACCCAGTACTTC. It codes for CASSQGLAGFGETQYF.

The CDR3 DNA reads TGTACCATCAGCTCCCCTAGCGGGAGGGCCCGTATGGTTGATACGCAGTATTTT. Translating gives CTISSPSGRARMVDTQYF. The chain combines TRBV2 with TRBJ2-3, with 12 positions matching TRBD2. The CDR3 extends over 18 amino acids. Germline V gene lookup returns CDR1 SNHLY and CDR2 FYNNEI.

This clonotype came up many times. The rearrangement joins TRBV16 to TRBJ2-7; D not resolved. From germline, CDR1 is KGHSY and CDR2 FQNENV. V was trimmed by 4 bases and J by 4 bases, leaving 8 bases between them. The CDR3 runs to 12 residues. Here the CDR3 reads CASSLSNYEQYF. CDR3 coding DNA: TGTGCCAGCAGCCTTTCGAATTACGAGCAGTACTTC.

This clonotype was detected a few times. The chain is built from TRBV9 and TRBJ2-7, with TRBD2 matching over 11 bases. The V and J ends lost 0 bases and 3 bases, in that order; junction bases with no gene match: 2. The CDR3 loop spans 15 amino acids. The germline V gene encodes CDR1 SGDLS and CDR2 YYNGEE. CDR3 sequence reads: CASSVGLAGIYEQYF. The DNA for the CDR3 is TGTGCCAGCAGCGTAGGACTAGCGGGGATCTACGAGCAGTACTTC.

This clonotype has ten or more counts. This chain uses TRBV6-4 with TRBJ2-3, with 12 bases that match TRBD2. V was pared by 5 bases and J by 5 bases, with 8 bases of the junction left unmatched. Germline V gene data show CDR1 as MRHNA and CDR2 as SNTAGT. The CDR3 consists of 16 residues. This chain's CDR3 is CASSRLAGEAGDTQYF. The CDR3 region has the DNA TGTGCCAGCAGTCGACTAGCGGGGGAGGCTGGAGATACGCAGTATTTT.

This clonotype has only a few counts. V usage is TRBV4-2 and J usage is TRBJ2-1; a possible D gene is TRBD1 (5 bases). Germline assignment: CDR1 LGHNA and CDR2 YNFKEQ. The CDR3 is 16 residues long. V was clipped by 1 base and J by 6 bases, with 16 bases between them. CDR3: CASSQAIQGMANEQFF. CDR3 nucleotides: TGTGCCAGCAGCCAAGCGATCCAGGGAATGGCCAATGAGCAGTTCTTC.

This clonotype ranks as medium-sized. The gene calls are TRBV4-2 and TRBJ1-1; D is ambiguous. This CDR3 is 15 amino acids long. Per germline, CDR1 LGHNA and CDR2 YNFKEQ. The V end lost 0 bases, the J end lost 1 base, and 9 bases lay between the germline ends. The CDR3: CASSQDQTENTEAFF. For the CDR3, the DNA is TGTGCCAGCAGCCAAGATCAGACGGAGAACACTGAAGCTTTCTTT.

This clonotype has at least ten counts. The genes are TRBV7-8 and TRBJ2-7; 7 nucleotides match TRBD2. This CDR3 comprises 16 residues. The ends lost 1 base at V and 0 bases at J; junction bases unmatched: 6. Germline V gene data show CDR1 as SGHVS and CDR2 as FQNEAQ. The CDR3 DNA is TGTGCCAGCAGCTTAGGGCTAGCGGCCCCCTCCTACGAGCAGTACTTC. Protein: CASSLGLAAPSYEQYF.

The rearrangement uses TRBV2 and TRBJ2-1; TRBD2 might be the D (7 bases). Germline V gives CDR1 SNHLY, CDR2 FYNNEI. CDR3 length: 15 amino acids. Between the trimmed V and J ends, which lost 4 bases and 6 bases, there was a span of 16 bases. CDR3 bases: TGTGCCAGCAGTGTTCGGGGGGCACCGCCCAATGAGCAGTTCTTC. It specifies CASSVRGAPPNEQFF.

This chain uses TRBV15 with TRBJ2-3; D possibly corresponds to TRBD1 (6 bases). Trimming pared 8 bases from V and 3 bases from J, leaving 15 bases between. The CDR3 length is 14 residues. Germline assignment: CDR1 LNHNV and CDR2 YYDKDF (reference sequence). CDR3 sequence: CATRKGQRTDTQYF. DNA of the CDR3: TGTGCCACCCGAAAAGGACAGAGGACAGATACGCAGTATTTT.

The chain has TRBV3-1 and TRBJ1-1; D uncertain. With 4 bases removed from V and 5 bases from J, the gap between germline ends came to 14 bases. Germline V lookup: CDR1 LGHDT, CDR2 YNNKEL (reference sequence). The CDR3 is 14 residues long. The CDR3 spells CASSRLTVGTEAFF. CDR3 DNA sequence: TGTGCCAGCAGCCGCTTAACAGTTGGGACTGAAGCTTTCTTT.

This clonotype was detected many times. This chain uses TRBV5-1 with TRBJ1-1; a possible D gene is TRBD1 (6 bases). The CDR3 loop spans 15 amino acids. Deletions cut 0 bases from V and 1 base from J, with 10 bases between. CDR1 and CDR2 from the germline V gene are SGHRS and YFSETQ. As DNA, the CDR3 is TGCGCCAGCAGCTTGGCAGGGGTGGGGAACACTGAAGCTTTCTTT. Translating it yields CASSLAGVGNTEAFF.

The table lists this clonotype with a few counts. The chain uses TRBV20-1 and TRBJ1-1, with no clear D. Germline V gene sequence: CDR1 DFQATT, CDR2 SNEGSKA (reference sequence). The CDR3 contains 12 residues. This CDR3 is CGRGVGHTEAFF. The CDR3 bases are TGCGGGCGGGGAGTTGGGCACACTGAAGCTTTCTTT.

This clonotype was recorded a few times. CDR3 amino acids: CASNPSGNPTDTQYF. CDR3 coding DNA: TGTGCCAGCAACCCCAGCGGGAACCCCACAGATACGCAGTATTTT. The chain uses TRBV6-1 and TRBJ2-3; 7 positions agree with TRBD2. Per the germline V gene, CDR1 is MNHNS and CDR2 is SASEGT. This CDR3 has 15 amino acids. V gave up 7 bases and J gave up 2 bases; unmatched junction bases: 9.

This clonotype showed up many times. The CDR3 spells CARRLKRLAGDRQETQYF. CDR3 DNA sequence: TGTGCCAGAAGATTAAAAAGACTAGCTGGGGATAGGCAAGAGACCCAGTACTTC. The chain carries TRBV21-1 and TRBJ2-5; the table's D call TRBD2 went unverified against the DNA. TRBV21-1 is shown as a pseudogene. The CDR3 loop spans 18 amino acids.

The chain joins TRBV6-1 to TRBJ2-7, with 7 bases fitting TRBD2. CDR1 MNHNS and CDR2 SASEGT come from the germline V gene. The CDR3 covers 14 residues. Losses at the gene ends were 5 bases for V and 7 bases for J; bases not matched to a gene: 11. The CDR3: CASSQLSAGGEQYF. The CDR3 DNA follows: TGTGCCAGCAGTCAACTGTCCGCCGGGGGGGAGCAGTACTTC.